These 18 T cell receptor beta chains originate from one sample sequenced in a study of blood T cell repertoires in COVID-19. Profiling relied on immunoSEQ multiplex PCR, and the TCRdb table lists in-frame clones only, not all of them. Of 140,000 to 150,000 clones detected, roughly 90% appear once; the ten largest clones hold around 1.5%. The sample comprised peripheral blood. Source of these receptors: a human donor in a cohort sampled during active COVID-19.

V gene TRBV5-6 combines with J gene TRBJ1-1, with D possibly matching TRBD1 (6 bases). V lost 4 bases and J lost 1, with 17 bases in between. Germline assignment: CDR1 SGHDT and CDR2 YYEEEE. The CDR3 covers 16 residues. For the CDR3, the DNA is TGTGCCAGCAGCCCGTTGTCGCAGGGGAGGAACACTGAAGCTTTCTTT. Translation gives CASSPLSQGRNTEAFF.

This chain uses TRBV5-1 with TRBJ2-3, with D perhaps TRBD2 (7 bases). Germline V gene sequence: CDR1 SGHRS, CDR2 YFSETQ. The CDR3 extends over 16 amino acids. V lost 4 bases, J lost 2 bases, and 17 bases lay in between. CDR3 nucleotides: TGCGCCAGCAGCAGGCTCGTGGGGGGGCCCACAGATACGCAGTATTTT. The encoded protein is CASSRLVGGPTDTQYF.

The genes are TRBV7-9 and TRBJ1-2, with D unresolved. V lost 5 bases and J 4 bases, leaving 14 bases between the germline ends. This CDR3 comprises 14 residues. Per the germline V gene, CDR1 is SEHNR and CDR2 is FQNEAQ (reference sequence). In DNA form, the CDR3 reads TGTGCCAGCAGCCCCGCGTTTAGTGGCTATGGCTACACCTTC. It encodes CASSPAFSGYGYTF.

In nucleotides, the CDR3 is TGTGCCAGCAGTACGTACGAGTACGGGGATCGGGACACTGAAGCTTTCTTT. It translates to CASSTYEYGDRDTEAFF. This sequence joins TRBV27 and TRBJ1-1; D remains unclear. Trimming removed 5 bases from V and 3 bases from J, with 22 bases in between. This CDR3 has 17 amino acids. Germline-derived CDR1 and CDR2 are MNHEY and SMNVEV (reference sequence).

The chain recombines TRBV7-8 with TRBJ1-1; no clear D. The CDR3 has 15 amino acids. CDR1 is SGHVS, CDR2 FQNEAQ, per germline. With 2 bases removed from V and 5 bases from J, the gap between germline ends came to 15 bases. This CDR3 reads CASSLFSGAGTEAFF. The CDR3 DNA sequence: TGTGCCAGCAGCTTATTCTCTGGAGCGGGGACTGAAGCTTTCTTT.

In DNA form, the CDR3 reads TGTGCCAGCAGCCTCTCTGGAAACACCATATATTTT. This sequence encodes CASSLSGNTIYF. V gene TRBV12-3 or TRBV12-4 combines with J gene TRBJ1-3; D gene ambiguous. The V end lost 6 bases, the J end lost 0 bases, and 3 bases lay between the germline ends. This CDR3 spans 12 amino acids.

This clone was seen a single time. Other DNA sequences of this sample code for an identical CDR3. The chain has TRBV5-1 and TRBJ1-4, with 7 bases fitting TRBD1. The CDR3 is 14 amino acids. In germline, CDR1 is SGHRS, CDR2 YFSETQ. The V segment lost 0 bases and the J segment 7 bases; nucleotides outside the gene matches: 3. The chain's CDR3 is CASSLGQGGEKLFF. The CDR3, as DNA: TGCGCCAGCAGCTTGGGACAGGGCGGTGAAAAACTGTTTTTT.

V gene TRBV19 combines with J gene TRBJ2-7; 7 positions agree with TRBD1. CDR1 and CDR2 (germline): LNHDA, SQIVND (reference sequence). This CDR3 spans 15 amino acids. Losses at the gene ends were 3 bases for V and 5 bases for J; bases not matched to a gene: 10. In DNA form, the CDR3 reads TGTGCCAGTAGTATTCGCAGGGGGTTAGGCGACGAGCAGTACTTC. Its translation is CASSIRRGLGDEQYF.

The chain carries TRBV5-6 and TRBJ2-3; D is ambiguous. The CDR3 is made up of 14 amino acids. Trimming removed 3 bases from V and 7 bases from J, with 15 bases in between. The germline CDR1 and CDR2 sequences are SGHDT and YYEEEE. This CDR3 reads CASSSWASKNTQYF. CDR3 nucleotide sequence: TGTGCCAGCAGCTCCTGGGCGTCGAAGAATACGCAGTATTTT.

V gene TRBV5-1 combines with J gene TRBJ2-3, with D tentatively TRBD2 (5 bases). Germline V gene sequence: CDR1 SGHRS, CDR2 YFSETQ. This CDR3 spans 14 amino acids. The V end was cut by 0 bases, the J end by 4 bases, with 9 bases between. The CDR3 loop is CASSLGRGSDTQYF. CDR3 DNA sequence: TGCGCCAGCAGCTTGGGGCGCGGGTCAGATACGCAGTATTTT. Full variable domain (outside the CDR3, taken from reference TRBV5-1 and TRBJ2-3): KAGVTQTPRYLIKTRGQQVTLSCSPISGHRSVSWYQQTPGQGLQFLFEYFSETQRNKGNFPGRFSGRQFSNSRSEMNVSTLELGDSALYLCASSLGRGSDTQYFGPGTRLTVL.

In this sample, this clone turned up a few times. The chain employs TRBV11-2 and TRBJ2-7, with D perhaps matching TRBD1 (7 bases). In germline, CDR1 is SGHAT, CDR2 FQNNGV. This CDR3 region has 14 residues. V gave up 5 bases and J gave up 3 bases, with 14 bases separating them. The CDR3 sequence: CASSAGQRYYEQYF. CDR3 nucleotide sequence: TGTGCCAGCAGCGCGGGACAGAGGTACTACGAGCAGTACTTC. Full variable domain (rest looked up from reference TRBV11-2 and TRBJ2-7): EAGVAQSPRYKIIEKRQSVAFWCNPISGHATLYWYQQILGQGPKLLIQFQNNGVVDDSQLPKDRFSAERLKGVDSTLKIQPAKLEDSAVYLCASSAGQRYYEQYFGPGTRLTVT.

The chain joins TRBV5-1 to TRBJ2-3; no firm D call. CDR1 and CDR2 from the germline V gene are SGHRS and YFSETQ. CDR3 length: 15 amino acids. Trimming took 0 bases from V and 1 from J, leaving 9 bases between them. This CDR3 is CASSLVFRGTDTQYF. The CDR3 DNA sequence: TGCGCCAGCAGCTTGGTTTTTCGGGGCACAGATACGCAGTATTTT.

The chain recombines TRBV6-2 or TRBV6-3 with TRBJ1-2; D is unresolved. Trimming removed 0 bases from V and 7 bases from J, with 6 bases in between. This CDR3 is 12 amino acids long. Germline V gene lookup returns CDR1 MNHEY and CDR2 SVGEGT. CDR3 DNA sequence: TGTGCCAGCAGTTACTCAGCTGGTGGCTACACCTTC. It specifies CASSYSAGGYTF.

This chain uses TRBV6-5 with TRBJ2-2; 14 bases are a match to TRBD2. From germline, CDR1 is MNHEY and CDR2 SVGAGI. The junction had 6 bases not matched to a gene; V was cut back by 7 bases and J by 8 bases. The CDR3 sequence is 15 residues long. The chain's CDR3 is CASNPTSGGAGELFF. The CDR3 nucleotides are TGTGCCAGCAATCCGACTAGCGGGGGGGCTGGGGAGCTGTTTTTT.

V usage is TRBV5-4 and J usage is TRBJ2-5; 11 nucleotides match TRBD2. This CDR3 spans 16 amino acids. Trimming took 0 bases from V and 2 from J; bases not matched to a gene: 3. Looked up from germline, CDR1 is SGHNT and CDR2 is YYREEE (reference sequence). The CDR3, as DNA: TGTGCCAGCAGCTTGGTGCTAGCGGGGGGTCAAGAGACCCAGTACTTC. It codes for CASSLVLAGGQETQYF.

For the CDR3, the DNA is TGTGCCAGCAGCTTATCTCTGACAGGGGGAGGGGAGCAGTACTTC. Its protein is CASSLSLTGGGEQYF. This chain joins TRBV7-9 and TRBJ2-7; 9 positions match TRBD1. CDR3 length: 15 amino acids. Germline CDR1 SEHNR, CDR2 FQNEAQ (reference sequence). J lost 7 bases, V lost 2 bases, and 9 bases had no gene match.

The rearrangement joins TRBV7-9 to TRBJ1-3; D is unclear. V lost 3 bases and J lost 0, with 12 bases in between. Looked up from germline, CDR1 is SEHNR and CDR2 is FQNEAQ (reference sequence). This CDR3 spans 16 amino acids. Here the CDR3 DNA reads TGTGCCAGCAGCTTTCTTAGTAGCGTCTCTGGAAACACCATATATTTT. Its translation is CASSFLSSVSGNTIYF.

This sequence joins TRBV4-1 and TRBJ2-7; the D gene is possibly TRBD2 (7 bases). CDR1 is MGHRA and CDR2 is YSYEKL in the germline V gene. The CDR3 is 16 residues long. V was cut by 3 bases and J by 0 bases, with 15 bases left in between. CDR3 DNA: TGCGCCAGCAGCCACCAGATGGGGGGGGCCTCCTACGAGCAGTACTTC. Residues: CASSHQMGGASYEQYF.